What follows are 29 T cell receptor beta chains derived from one specimen sequenced in a study of blood T cell repertoires in COVID-19. Sequenced by immunoSEQ multiplex PCR; TCRdb stores in-frame clones only, minus some. The repertoire consists of around 110,000 clones, with around 86% occurring once and the leading ten covering about 4.5%. Sequences were obtained from peripheral blood. The receptor set was obtained from a man aged 35 to 55 with acute or convalescent COVID-19.

The V and J genes are TRBV13 and TRBJ1-2; 8 nucleotides agree with TRBD1. Unmatched junction bases numbered 10, after V lost 3 bases and J lost 4 bases. Per germline, CDR1 PRHDT and CDR2 FYEKMQ (reference sequence). The CDR3 has 16 residues. CDR3 sequence: CASSLDRAQLFYGYTF. CDR3 coding DNA: TGTGCCAGCAGCTTGGACAGGGCCCAACTCTTCTATGGCTACACCTTC. The variable domain in full, completed from reference TRBV13 and TRBJ1-2, reads AAGVIQSPRHLIKEKRETATLKCYPIPRHDTVYWYQQGPGQDPQFLISFYEKMQSDKGSIPDRFSAQQFSDYHSELNMSSLELGDSALYFCASSLDRAQLFYGYTFGSGTRLTVV.

This chain links TRBV20-1 with TRBJ2-5, with 7 bases lining up with TRBD2. The CDR3 is 11 amino acids. The germline V gene encodes CDR1 DFQATT and CDR2 SNEGSKA (reference sequence). Here the CDR3 DNA reads TGCTCAGGACTAGGGCAAGAGACCCAGTACTTC. This gives the protein CSGLGQETQYF.

The chain combines TRBV3-1 (or the pseudogene TRBV3-2) with TRBJ2-1, with 14 bases lining up with TRBD2. Germline loops: CDR1 LGHDT, CDR2 YNNKEL (reference sequence). This CDR3 is 16 amino acids long. Trimming took 4 bases from V and 8 from J; bases not matched to a gene: 7. CDR3 sequence reads: CASSPRGLAGVHEQFF. CDR3 coding DNA: TGTGCCAGCAGCCCCAGGGGACTAGCGGGAGTACATGAGCAGTTCTTC.

This chain joins TRBV4-1 and TRBJ2-7; D perhaps matches TRBD2 (7 bases). Germline-derived CDR1 and CDR2 are MGHRA and YSYEKL. The CDR3 runs to 14 residues. The V end was cut by 3 bases, the J end by 9 bases, with 18 bases between. The CDR3 nucleotides read TGCGCCAGCAGCCACGGGGGGCAGGGAGGTAGGCAGTACTTC. Translation: CASSHGGQGGRQYF.

The rearrangement links TRBV4-3 to TRBJ2-1; 10 bases align to TRBD2. Per the germline V gene, CDR1 is LGHNA and CDR2 is YSLEER. V shed 1 base, J shed 2 bases, and the junction held 8 bases outside the gene matches. This CDR3 comprises 18 residues. As DNA, the CDR3 is TGCGCCAGCAGCCAAGGAGCGGGGGGGCCCGTCACCTACAATGAGCAGTTCTTC. It specifies CASSQGAGGPVTYNEQFF.

The J gene is TRBJ1-4, the V gene TRBV2, with 9 bases lining up with TRBD1. With 7 bases clipped from V and 7 bases from J, the junction kept 7 bases outside the gene matches. Germline CDR1 and CDR2: SNHLY and FYNNEI. The CDR3 extends over 14 amino acids. CDR3: CASNPGTGSEKLFF. In nucleotides, the CDR3 is TGTGCCAGCAATCCCGGGACAGGGAGTGAAAAACTGTTTTTT.

This chain connects TRBV7-2 to TRBJ2-7; 10 bases fit TRBD1. The junction had 5 bases not matched to a gene; V was cut back by 5 bases and J by 1 base. Per germline, CDR1 SGHTA and CDR2 FQGNSA. This CDR3 has 15 amino acids. The CDR3 nucleotides read TGTGCCAGCAGCAACCGGGACAGGGGATCCTACGAGCAGTACTTC. Protein: CASSNRDRGSYEQYF.

This clone appeared a single time. V is TRBV19 and J is TRBJ2-7; 7 bases map to TRBD1. The germline V gene encodes CDR1 LNHDA and CDR2 SQIVND (reference sequence). V trimming: 0 bases; J trimming: 6 bases; junction bases outside the gene matches: 5. The CDR3 sequence is 14 residues long. The CDR3 bases are TGTGCCAGTAGTATAGACGACAGGGAGTGCGAGCAGTACTTC. Its translation is CASSIDDRECEQYF.

The chain joins TRBV13 to TRBJ1-1; D not certain. Germline V gene lookup returns CDR1 PRHDT and CDR2 FYEKMQ (reference sequence). Trimming stripped 0 bases from V and 5 bases from J, with 19 bases between. The CDR3 consists of 17 residues. Here the CDR3 reads CASSLGLGGRRSTEAFF. CDR3 DNA sequence: TGTGCCAGCAGCTTAGGCCTAGGCGGGCGGAGGTCGACTGAAGCTTTCTTT.

This chain's CDR3 is CASSELATDQAFF. Here the CDR3 DNA reads TGTGCCAGCAGTGAACTCGCCACAGACCAAGCTTTCTTT. The chain employs TRBV2 and TRBJ1-1, with D uncertain. CDR1 is SNHLY, CDR2 FYNNEI, per germline. V was pared by 2 bases and J by 9 bases, with 13 bases between. There are 13 residues in the CDR3. Based on the CDR3 plus reference TRBV2 and TRBJ1-1, the full variable domain is EPEVTQTPSHQVTQMGQEVILRCVPISNHLYFYWYRQILGQKVEFLVSFYNNEISEKSEIFDDQFSVERPDGSNFTLKIRSTKLEDSAMYFCASSELATDQAFFGQGTRLTVV.

The rearrangement links TRBV29-1 to TRBJ1-2, with D possibly matching TRBD1 (6 bases). V was shortened by 6 bases and J by 5 bases, with 16 bases between the two germline ends. From germline, CDR1 is SQVTM and CDR2 ANQGSEA. The CDR3 is 13 amino acids. CDR3 amino acids: CSVETGLGYGYTF. CDR3 DNA sequence: TGCAGCGTGGAAACAGGGTTGGGGTATGGCTACACCTTC.

The genes are TRBV9 and TRBJ2-7, with D perhaps TRBD2 (6 bases). The CDR3 totals 15 residues. Trimming cost V 4 bases and J 4 bases, with 18 bases left between them. The germline V gene has CDR1 SGDLS and CDR2 YYNGEE. In nucleotides, the CDR3 is TGTGCCAGCAGCCCGTCCGGGACTTTTGATTACGAGCAGTACTTC. As protein: CASSPSGTFDYEQYF.

The J gene is TRBJ2-4, the V gene TRBV9, with TRBD2 as a possible D gene (6 bases). Between the trimmed V and J ends, which lost 0 bases and 5 bases, there was a span of 12 bases. The CDR3 covers 15 residues. The germline V gene has CDR1 SGDLS and CDR2 YYNGEE. The CDR3 DNA sequence: TGTGCCAGCAGCGTAGGCGCGGGATACGAAAACATTCAGTACTTC. Translating it yields CASSVGAGYENIQYF.

CDR3 loop: CASSQDYAGFINEQFF. The CDR3 region has the DNA TGTGCCAGCAGCCAAGATTACGCGGGGTTTATCAATGAGCAGTTCTTC. The rearrangement joins TRBV14 to TRBJ2-1; weak D call: TRBD2 (6 bases). Germline CDR1 SGHDN, CDR2 FVKESK. The CDR3 length is 16 residues. Trimming removed 0 bases at V and 6 bases at J, with 15 bases between.

The rearrangement uses TRBV5-1 and TRBJ2-7; 11 nucleotides align to TRBD2. With 2 bases clipped from V and 4 bases from J, the junction kept 5 bases outside the gene matches. The CDR3 loop spans 15 amino acids. The germline V gene has CDR1 SGHRS and CDR2 YFSETQ. The CDR3 bases are TGCGCCAGCAGCTTAGGACTAGCGGGTTCGTACGAGCAGTACTTC. It is translated as CASSLGLAGSYEQYF.

J is TRBJ1-2 and V is TRBV21-1; the table's TRBD1 call for D was not verified on the DNA. TRBV21-1 is classified as a pseudogene. The CDR3 is 18 amino acids. CDR3 nucleotides: TGTGCCAGCAGCGCCCGAGCTAAACAGGGGGCGGATAACTATGGCTACACCTTC. Translated: CASSARAKQGADNYGYTF.

This chain connects TRBV4-3 to TRBJ2-7, with 7 bases that match TRBD1. CDR3 size: 15 residues. Germline CDR1 and CDR2: LGHNA and YSLEER. Unmatched junction bases numbered 12, after V lost 5 bases and J lost 5 bases. CDR3 loop: CASSGAAQGVDEQYF. The DNA of the CDR3 is TGCGCCAGCAGCGGGGCGGCTCAGGGGGTAGACGAGCAGTACTTC.

V is TRBV27 and J is TRBJ2-4; 7 bases are a match to TRBD1. Trimming at V came to 4 bases and at J to 7 bases, leaving 7 bases not matched to a gene. Germline loops: CDR1 MNHEY, CDR2 SMNVEV (reference sequence). This CDR3 has 14 residues. DNA for the CDR3: TGTGCCAGCAGTTCCGACAGGGAGCAGAACATTCAGTACTTC. Its translation is CASSSDREQNIQYF.

The chain is built from TRBV7-9 and TRBJ2-7; D may be TRBD1 (7 bases). This CDR3 comprises 18 residues. Germline lookup yields CDR1 SEHNR and CDR2 FQNEAQ (reference sequence). The V gene lost 1 base and the J gene lost 3 bases, with 22 bases spanning the gap. This CDR3 is CASSLGRGAGGKFYEQYF. CDR3 DNA sequence: TGTGCCAGCAGCTTAGGAAGGGGGGCAGGGGGAAAATTCTACGAGCAGTACTTC.

V gene TRBV12-3 or TRBV12-4 combines with J gene TRBJ1-2, with D hard to call. V lost 1 base and J 8 bases, leaving 8 bases between the germline ends. There are 12 residues in the CDR3. CDR3: CASSLGGRGYTF. CDR3 nucleotides: TGTGCCAGCAGTTTAGGAGGGAGGGGCTACACCTTC.

Only a few counts were recorded for this clone. J is TRBJ2-5 and V is TRBV7-9; the D is unclear. CDR3 length: 13 residues. Between the trimmed V and J ends, which lost 3 bases and 5 bases, there was a span of 10 bases. The germline V gene encodes CDR1 SEHNR and CDR2 FQNEAQ (reference sequence). The CDR3 bases are TGTGCCAGCAGCTTTGGCAGTTGGGAGACCCAGTACTTC. This translates into CASSFGSWETQYF.

The chain employs TRBV6-5 and TRBJ2-7; 7 bases line up with TRBD1. V lost 4 bases to trimming and J lost 0 bases; unmatched junction nucleotides: 6. The CDR3 is 15 residues long. In germline, CDR1 is MNHEY, CDR2 SVGAGI. As DNA, the CDR3 is TGTGCCAGCAGTTCCCCCAGGGGGAGCTCCTACGAGCAGTACTTC. Its translation: CASSSPRGSSYEQYF.

This chain uses TRBV5-1 with TRBJ1-4; D unresolved. The CDR3 is 13 amino acids. CDR1 is SGHRS and CDR2 is YFSETQ in the germline V gene. V was shortened by 1 base and J by 5 bases, with 6 bases between the two germline ends. CDR3 DNA: TGCGCCAGCAGCTTGTCCACAAATGAAAAACTGTTTTTT. Encoded protein: CASSLSTNEKLFF.

The rearrangement uses TRBV4-3 and TRBJ1-2; D not resolved. The CDR3 contains 16 residues. CDR1 and CDR2 (germline): LGHNA, YSLEER. Trimming cost V 1 base and J 2 bases, with 14 bases left between them. As DNA, the CDR3 is TGCGCCAGCAGCCAAGGCACGGGAGGGCGGAACTATGGCTACACCTTC. The encoded protein is CASSQGTGGRNYGYTF.

V is TRBV5-5 and J is TRBJ1-1; D not resolved. Trimming removed 4 bases from V and 3 bases from J, with 10 bases in between. The CDR3 loop spans 13 amino acids. The germline V gene has CDR1 SGHKS and CDR2 YYEKEE (reference sequence). The CDR3 region has the DNA TGTGCCAGCAGCCCTAGGTCCGACACTGAAGCTTTCTTT. Translation: CASSPRSDTEAFF.

In its sample, this clone was seen a few times. The chain is built from TRBV15 and TRBJ2-5, with 7 bases that match TRBD1. The germline CDR1 and CDR2 sequences are LNHNV and YYDKDF (reference sequence). The CDR3 totals 16 residues. The junction had 10 bases not matched to a gene; V was cut back by 5 bases and J by 1 base. The CDR3, as DNA: TGTGCCACCAGCGCCCGCCTACAGGGGCCCCAAGAGACCCAGTACTTC. Translation: CATSARLQGPQETQYF.

The chain is built from TRBV28 and TRBJ1-1, with TRBD1 identical over 8 bases. After removal of 9 bases from V and 3 bases from J, the junction contained 12 bases not matched to a gene. Germline CDR1 is MDHEN and CDR2 is SYDVKM. The CDR3 consists of 15 residues. The CDR3 nucleotides are TGTGCCAGTTTAGATCAGGGGGCGGCTCACACTGAAGCTTTCTTT. Translation gives CASLDQGAAHTEAFF.

This clone was counted a few times. This chain joins TRBV3-1 (or the pseudogene TRBV3-2) and TRBJ1-1; 9 bases agree with TRBD1. Germline CDR1 and CDR2: LGHDT and YNNKEL (reference sequence). This CDR3 region has 16 residues. Trimming removed 3 bases from V and 3 bases from J; junction bases left unmatched: 8. The chain's CDR3 is CASSQGQGYRDTEAFF. In DNA, the CDR3 is TGTGCCAGCAGCCAGGGACAGGGATACAGGGACACTGAAGCTTTCTTT.

The rearrangement links TRBV6-6 to TRBJ1-3; D possibly corresponds to TRBD1 (6 bases). The CDR3 is made up of 15 amino acids. V was cut by 5 bases and J by 3 bases, with 14 bases left in between. Germline V gene lookup returns CDR1 MNHNY and CDR2 SVGAGI (reference sequence). CDR3 sequence: CASSPGRGVGNTIYF. CDR3 sequence (DNA): TGTGCCAGCAGTCCAGGGAGGGGGGTTGGAAACACCATATATTTT.